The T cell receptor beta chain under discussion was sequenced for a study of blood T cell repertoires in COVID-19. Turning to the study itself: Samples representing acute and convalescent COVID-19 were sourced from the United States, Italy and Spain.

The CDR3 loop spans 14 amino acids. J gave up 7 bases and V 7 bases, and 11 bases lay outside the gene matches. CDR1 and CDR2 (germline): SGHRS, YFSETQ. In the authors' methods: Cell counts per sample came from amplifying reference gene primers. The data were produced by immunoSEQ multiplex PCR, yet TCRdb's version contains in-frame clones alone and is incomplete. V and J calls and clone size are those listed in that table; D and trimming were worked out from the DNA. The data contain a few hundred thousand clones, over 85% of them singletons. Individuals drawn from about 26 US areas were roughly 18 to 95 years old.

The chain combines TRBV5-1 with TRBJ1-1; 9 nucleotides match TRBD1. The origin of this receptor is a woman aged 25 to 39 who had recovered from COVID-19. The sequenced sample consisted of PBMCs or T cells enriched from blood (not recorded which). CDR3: CASRRDREDGEAFF. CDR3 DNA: TGCGCCAGCCGCCGGGACAGGGAAGATGGTGAAGCTTTCTTT.